This T cell receptor (beta chain) was documented in a study of CD8 T cells in Susac syndrome. Looked up from germline, CDR1 is MNHEY and CDR2 is SVGAGI. J gave up 4 bases and V 4 bases, and 4 bases lay outside the gene matches. CDR3 length: 14 amino acids. Random hexamers were used to reverse transcribe an amount of about 0.5 to 1 ug RNA. One entry per CDR3 protein results from TCRdb running MiXCR on the immunoSEQ multiplex PCR reads. The profile shows roughly 140,000 distinct CDR3 sequences, nearly 97% of them singletons. The chain links TRBV6-5 to TRBJ2-1; 7 bases agree with TRBD1. Sequencing used CD4+ T cells from PBMCs. The clonotype was recovered from a human donor with Susac syndrome. CDR3 loop: CASSSQGVYNEQFF. The CDR3 nucleotides are TGTGCCAGCAGTTCTCAGGGGGTTTACAATGAGCAGTTCTTC.